This T cell receptor beta chain was retrieved from a study of T cell responses to AZD1222 COVID-19 vaccine. The CDR3 consists of 16 residues. Germline lookup yields CDR1 SGHNT and CDR2 YENEEA. Between the trimmed V and J ends, which lost 1 base and 1 base, there was a span of 13 bases. This clone has a handful of counts. As yet, its antigen is unknown. Using immunoSEQ multiplex PCR, the repertoire was profiled, and TCRdb retains in-frame clones only, with some absent. The sample includes some 85,000 clones, 75% to 90% seen only once; the top ten take roughly 23%. The study, taken as a whole, reports: The study sampled repertoires only after the peak T cell response.

The chain has TRBV11-3 and TRBJ1-2; D might be TRBD1 (5 bases). This clonotype was obtained from an adult in good health. The source was peripheral blood, collected on day 0 of AZD1222 vaccination. CDR3 protein: CASSLGVGALNYGYTF. Written as DNA, the CDR3 is TGTGCCAGCAGCTTAGGGGTAGGGGCGCTTAACTATGGCTACACCTTC.